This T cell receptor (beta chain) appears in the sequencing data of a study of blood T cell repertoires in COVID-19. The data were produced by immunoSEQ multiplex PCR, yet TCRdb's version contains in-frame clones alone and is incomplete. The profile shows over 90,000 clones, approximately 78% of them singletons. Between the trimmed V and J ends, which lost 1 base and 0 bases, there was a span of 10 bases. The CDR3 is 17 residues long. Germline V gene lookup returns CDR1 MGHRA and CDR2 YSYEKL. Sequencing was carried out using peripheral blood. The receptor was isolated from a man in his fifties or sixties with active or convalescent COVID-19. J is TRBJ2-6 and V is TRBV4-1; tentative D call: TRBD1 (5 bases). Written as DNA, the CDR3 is TGCGCCAGCAGCCAAGGACGCAGGGACTCTGGGGCCAACGTCCTGACTTTC. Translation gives CASSQGRRDSGANVLTF.